This is a list of T cell receptor beta chains from one sample in a study of blood T cell repertoires in COVID-19. The repertoire was sequenced with immunoSEQ multiplex PCR; TCRdb's copy has only in-frame clones and lacks some. The sample has about 130,000 clones, about four fifths seen once. Sequencing used PBMCs or T cells enriched from blood (not recorded which). Receptor source: a man aged 50-60 years who had recovered from COVID-19. The CDR3 runs from the conserved cysteine through the conserved F or W. D genes are given only for firm matches. Expanded clones are given a class, and other clones once, few, many or no size at all.

j_call clone_size v_call d_call cdr3_nt cdr3_aa
TRBJ2-7 - TRBV6-5 - TGTGCCAGCAGCCCCAGATCCGAGCAGTACTTC CASSPRSEQYF
TRBJ2-3 - TRBV4-1 TRBD1 TGCGCCAGCAGCCTTCCGACAGGGACCGCTAGCACAGATACGCAGTATTTT CASSLPTGTASTDTQYF
TRBJ2-2 - TRBV10-1 - TGCGCCAGCAGTGCGGGGTCCGGGGAGCTGTTTTTT CASSAGSGELFF
TRBJ1-5 - TRBV12-3/TRBV12-4 - TGCGCTACAGGACAGCCCAATCAGCCCCAGCATTTT CATGQPNQPQHF
TRBJ1-2 - TRBV28 TRBD1 TGTGCCAGCAGATCGGGACAGGGGAACTATGGCTACACCTTC CASRSGQGNYGYTF
TRBJ2-7 - TRBV5-1 TRBD1 TGCGCCAGCAGCTTGACCGGGACAGCTACCCTCTACGAGCAGTACTTC CASSLTGTATLYEQYF
TRBJ1-5 - TRBV7-2 TRBD1 TGTGCCAGCAGCCGGACAGGGACATACAATCAGCCCCAGCATTTT CASSRTGTYNQPQHF
TRBJ1-6 - TRBV6-2/TRBV6-3 - TGTGCCAGCAGCCCAGAGACAGTCGGTATTTCACCCCTCCACTTT CASSPETVGISPLHF
TRBJ2-7 - TRBV9 - TGTGCCAGCAGCTCTCTAGGGGCGGGGGCGCCTTACTACGAGCAGTACTTC CASSSLGAGAPYYEQYF
TRBJ1-1 - TRBV4-2 - TGTGCCAGCAGCCAAGCGCCACAGGGTCTAAGAGCGAACACTGAAGCTTTCTTT CASSQAPQGLRANTEAFF
TRBJ2-2 - TRBV5-5 TRBD1 TGTGCCAGCAGGGCCGGGACAGGGATCGGCACCGGGGAGCTGTTTTTT CASRAGTGIGTGELFF
TRBJ1-2 few TRBV18 TRBD1 TGTGCCAGCTCACCGGCCGGGACAGCATCTAACTATGGCTACACCTTC CASSPAGTASNYGYTF
TRBJ1-1 - TRBV23-1 - TGCGCCACCCGAGGGGGTGGCACTGAAGCTTTCTTT CATRGGGTEAFF
TRBJ1-1 - TRBV5-1 TRBD1 TGCGCCAGCAGCACGGGACAGGGGAATCAAGGGAACACTGAAGCTTTCTTT CASSTGQGNQGNTEAFF
TRBJ2-3 - TRBV29-1 TRBD2 TGCAGCGCCGCGGGGGGGGGAACAGATACGCAGTATTTT CSAAGGGTDTQYF
TRBJ2-3 - TRBV5-6 - TGTGCCAGCAGCTTGGGACAGTTCACAGATACGCAGTATTTT CASSLGQFTDTQYF